This TCR beta chain was identified in a study of T cells in Graves' hyperthyroidism and ophthalmopathy. The investigators amplified TCR beta CDR3 regions from RNA transcripts. The study used the HTBI primer set for a first-round RT-PCR of the TCR CDR3. Using its own MiXCR run on the multiplex PCR reads, TCRdb lists one record per CDR3 protein. The table lists a few hundred thousand distinct CDR3 sequences, about 20% of them singletons. In germline, CDR1 is MDHEN, CDR2 SYDVKM. This CDR3 is built from 14 residues. Trimming removed 4 bases at V and 5 bases at J, with 14 bases between. This clonotype was recorded a few times. Antigen: not known. Study-level results: Among thyroid clonotypes expanded above 0.001, most also appeared in blood. Ophthalmopathy cases were set apart from stable hyperthyroidism by a 13 V-J model.

The sequence was obtained from a woman between 70 and 85 years old with Graves' ophthalmopathy. The rearrangement links TRBV28 to TRBJ1-2; D gene unclear. The sample taken for sequencing was blood. DNA of the CDR3: TGTGCCAGCAGTTCCCACTCAGGAACTTATGGCTACACCTTC. Translating it yields CASSSHSGTYGYTF.